What follows are 3 T cell receptor beta chains derived from one specimen sequenced in a study of blood T cell repertoires in COVID-19. TCRdb's copy holds only in-frame clones and misses some; the assay was immunoSEQ multiplex PCR. The table shows 210,000 or so clones, with approximately 80% occurring only once. Sequencing input: PBMCs or T cells enriched from blood (not recorded which). The receptor source for this set is a woman between 40 and 55 years old with acute COVID-19.

V usage is TRBV4-3 and J usage is TRBJ1-2; 8 positions match TRBD1. Trimming at V came to 1 base and at J to 4 bases, leaving 11 bases not matched to a gene. Germline CDR1 LGHNA, CDR2 YSLEER. CDR3 length: 17 residues. The CDR3 nucleotides are TGCGCCAGCAGCCAAGGATCCGGGACAGGTTGGAGCTATGGCTACACCTTC. This gives the protein CASSQGSGTGWSYGYTF.

This clone has just a few counts. The V and J genes are TRBV6-2 or TRBV6-3 and TRBJ2-7; tentative D call: TRBD1 (5 bases). The germline CDR1 and CDR2 sequences are MNHEY and SVGEGT. V was pared by 0 bases and J by 7 bases, with 10 bases between. This CDR3 contains 13 residues. This CDR3 reads CASSYSGLFEQYF. In DNA form, the CDR3 reads TGTGCCAGCAGTTACTCGGGGCTATTTGAGCAGTACTTC.

V gene TRBV2 combines with J gene TRBJ2-3, with a weak D call TRBD2 (6 bases). CDR1 SNHLY and CDR2 FYNNEI come from the germline V gene. There are 13 residues in the CDR3. The V and J ends lost 4 bases and 6 bases respectively, with 11 bases between them. DNA for the CDR3: TGTGCCAGCAGTGTCAGGCTAGCGGATACGCAGTATTTT. Protein sequence: CASSVRLADTQYF.